Reported below is one TCR beta chain. The sample belongs to a study of OX40 agonist ivuxolimab in advanced cancers. CDR1 SEHNR and CDR2 FQNEAQ come from the germline V gene (reference sequence). This CDR3 has 11 amino acids. The V and J ends lost 8 bases and 2 bases respectively, with 6 bases between them. Assay: immunoSEQ multiplex PCR; the TCRdb copy retains only in-frame clones and omits some. The sample carries 46,000 or so clones, approximately 80% recorded once. The material sequenced was CD4+ or CD8+ T cells sorted from blood, taken in a trial of the OX40 agonist ivuxolimab. The receptor was derived from an adult with an advanced solid tumor such as melanoma, head and neck, liver or kidney cancer. The gene calls are TRBV7-9 and TRBJ2-5; D is possibly TRBD1 (6 bases). The CDR3 nucleotides are TGTGCCAGCGGACAGCAAGAGACCCAGTACTTC. It yields the protein CASGQQETQYF.